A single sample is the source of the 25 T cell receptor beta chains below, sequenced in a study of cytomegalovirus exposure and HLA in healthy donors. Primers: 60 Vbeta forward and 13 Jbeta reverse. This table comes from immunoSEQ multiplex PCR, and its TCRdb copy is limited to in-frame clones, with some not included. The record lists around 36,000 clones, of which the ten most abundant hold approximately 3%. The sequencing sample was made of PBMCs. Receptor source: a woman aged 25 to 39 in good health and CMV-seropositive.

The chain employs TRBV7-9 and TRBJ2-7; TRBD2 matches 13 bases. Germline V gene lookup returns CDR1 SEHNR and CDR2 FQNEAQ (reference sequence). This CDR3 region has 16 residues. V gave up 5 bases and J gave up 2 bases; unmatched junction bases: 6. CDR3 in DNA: TGTGCCAGCAGCCTCGGGACTAGCGGGGCACCCTACGAGCAGTACTTC. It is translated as CASSLGTSGAPYEQYF.

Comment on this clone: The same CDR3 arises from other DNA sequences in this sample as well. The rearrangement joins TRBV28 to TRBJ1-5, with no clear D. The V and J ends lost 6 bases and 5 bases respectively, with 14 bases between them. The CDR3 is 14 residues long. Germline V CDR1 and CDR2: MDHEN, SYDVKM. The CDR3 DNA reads TGTGCCAGCAGGACCGGCGGAACCCATCAGCCCCAGCATTTT. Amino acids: CASRTGGTHQPQHF.

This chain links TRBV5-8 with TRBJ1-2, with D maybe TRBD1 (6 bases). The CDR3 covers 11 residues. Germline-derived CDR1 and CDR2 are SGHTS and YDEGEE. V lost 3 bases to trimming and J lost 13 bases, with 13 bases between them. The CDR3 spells CASSSDRFGTF. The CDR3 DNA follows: TGTGCCAGCAGCTCCGACAGGTTTGGCACCTTC.

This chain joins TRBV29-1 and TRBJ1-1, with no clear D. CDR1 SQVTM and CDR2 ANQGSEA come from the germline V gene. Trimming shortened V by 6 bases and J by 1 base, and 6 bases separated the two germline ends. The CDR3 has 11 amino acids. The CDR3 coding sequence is TGCAGCGTGACGGGGAACACTGAAGCTTTCTTT. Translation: CSVTGNTEAFF.

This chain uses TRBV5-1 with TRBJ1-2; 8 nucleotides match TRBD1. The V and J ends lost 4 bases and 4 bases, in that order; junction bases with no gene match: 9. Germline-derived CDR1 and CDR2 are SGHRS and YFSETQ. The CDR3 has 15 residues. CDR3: CASSIPGQEPYGYTF. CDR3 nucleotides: TGCGCCAGCAGCATACCGGGACAGGAACCCTATGGCTACACCTTC.

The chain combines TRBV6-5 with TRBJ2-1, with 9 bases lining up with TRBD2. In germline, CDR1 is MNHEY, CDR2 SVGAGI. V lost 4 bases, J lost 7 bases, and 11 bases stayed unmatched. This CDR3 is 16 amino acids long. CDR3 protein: CASSSLGVAGGNEQFF. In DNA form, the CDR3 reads TGTGCCAGCAGTTCCCTGGGTGTGGCGGGGGGGAATGAGCAGTTCTTC.

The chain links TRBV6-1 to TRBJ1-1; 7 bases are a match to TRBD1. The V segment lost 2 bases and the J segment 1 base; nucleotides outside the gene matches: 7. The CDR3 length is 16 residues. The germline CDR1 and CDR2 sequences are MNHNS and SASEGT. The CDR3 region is CASSESFRDRNTEAFF. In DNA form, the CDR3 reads TGTGCCAGCAGTGAATCGTTTCGGGACAGGAACACTGAAGCTTTCTTT.

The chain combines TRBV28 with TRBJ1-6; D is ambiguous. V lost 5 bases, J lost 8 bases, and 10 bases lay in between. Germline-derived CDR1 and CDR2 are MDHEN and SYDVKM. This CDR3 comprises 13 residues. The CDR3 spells CASSRGIDSPLHF. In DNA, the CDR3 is TGTGCCAGCAGTCGGGGAATTGATTCACCCCTCCACTTT.

DNA for the CDR3: TGTGCCAGCAGTTACCTAGCGGGGGGCCAGTTCTTC. It encodes CASSYLAGGQFF. The chain uses TRBV2 and TRBJ2-1, with TRBD2 matching 11 bases. The germline V gene encodes CDR1 SNHLY and CDR2 FYNNEI. Germline trimming cut 5 bases from V and 13 bases from J; bases unmatched to any gene: 4. The CDR3 totals 12 residues.

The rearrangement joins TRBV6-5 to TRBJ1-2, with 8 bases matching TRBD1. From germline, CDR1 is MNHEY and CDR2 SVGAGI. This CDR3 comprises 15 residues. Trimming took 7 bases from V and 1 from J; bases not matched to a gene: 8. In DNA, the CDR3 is TGTGCCAGCAACCCCCTCGGACAGGGTAACTATGGCTACACCTTC. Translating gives CASNPLGQGNYGYTF.

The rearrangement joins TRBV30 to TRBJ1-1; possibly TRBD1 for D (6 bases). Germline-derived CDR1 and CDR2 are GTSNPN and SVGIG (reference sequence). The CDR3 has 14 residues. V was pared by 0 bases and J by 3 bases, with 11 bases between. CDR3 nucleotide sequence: TGTGCCTGGAGTGTAACAGGGAGGGACACTGAAGCTTTCTTT. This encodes CAWSVTGRDTEAFF.

The CDR3 reads CASSPLGQVGNTIYF. The CDR3 coding sequence is TGTGCCAGCAGCCCTTTGGGACAAGTTGGAAACACCATATATTTT. V is TRBV5-5 and J is TRBJ1-3, with D perhaps matching TRBD1 (6 bases). This CDR3 is built from 15 residues. With 4 bases removed from V and 3 bases from J, the gap between germline ends came to 14 bases. Per the germline V gene, CDR1 is SGHKS and CDR2 is YYEKEE (reference sequence).

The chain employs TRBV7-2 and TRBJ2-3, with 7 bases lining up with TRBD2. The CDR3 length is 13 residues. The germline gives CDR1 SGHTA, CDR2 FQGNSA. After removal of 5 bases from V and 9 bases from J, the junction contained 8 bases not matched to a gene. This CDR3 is CASSRDSGGTQYF. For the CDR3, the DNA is TGTGCCAGCAGCAGAGACTCCGGGGGGACGCAGTATTTT.

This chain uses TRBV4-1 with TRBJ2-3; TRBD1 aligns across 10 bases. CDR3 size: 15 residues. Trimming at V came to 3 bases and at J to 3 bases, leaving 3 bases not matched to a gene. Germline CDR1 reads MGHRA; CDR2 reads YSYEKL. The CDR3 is CASSHRTGGTDTQYF. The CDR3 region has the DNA TGCGCCAGCAGCCACCGGACAGGGGGGACAGATACGCAGTATTTT.

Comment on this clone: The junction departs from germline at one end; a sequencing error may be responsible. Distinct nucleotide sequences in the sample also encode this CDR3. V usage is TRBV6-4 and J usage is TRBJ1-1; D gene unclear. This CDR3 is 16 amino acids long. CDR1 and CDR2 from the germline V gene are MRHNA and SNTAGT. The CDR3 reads CASSDRNLGRYTEAFF. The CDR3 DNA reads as TGTGCCAGCAGTGACCGGAACCTAGGAAGGTACACTGAGGCTTTCTTT.

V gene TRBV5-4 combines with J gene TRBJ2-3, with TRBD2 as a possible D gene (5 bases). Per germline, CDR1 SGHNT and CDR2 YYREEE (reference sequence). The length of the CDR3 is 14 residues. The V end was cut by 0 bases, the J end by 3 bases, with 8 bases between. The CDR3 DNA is TGTGCCAGCAGCTTGGACCTAGCAACAGATACGCAGTATTTT. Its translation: CASSLDLATDTQYF.

CDR3 in DNA: TGTGCCAGCAGTTACCAACTCGAGCACTCGGAGCTGTTTTTT. Protein: CASSYQLEHSELFF. The chain uses TRBV6-6 and TRBJ2-2; no clear D. V dropped 2 bases and J dropped 10 bases, with 14 bases sitting between them. CDR1 and CDR2 from the germline V gene are MNHNY and SVGAGI (reference sequence). This CDR3 contains 14 residues.

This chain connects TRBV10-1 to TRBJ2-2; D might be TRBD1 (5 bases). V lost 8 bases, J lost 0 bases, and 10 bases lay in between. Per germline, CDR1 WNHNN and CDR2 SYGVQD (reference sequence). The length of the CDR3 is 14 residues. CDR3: CASQGSTNTGELFF. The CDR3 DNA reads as TGCGCCAGCCAGGGATCTACGAACACCGGGGAGCTGTTTTTT.

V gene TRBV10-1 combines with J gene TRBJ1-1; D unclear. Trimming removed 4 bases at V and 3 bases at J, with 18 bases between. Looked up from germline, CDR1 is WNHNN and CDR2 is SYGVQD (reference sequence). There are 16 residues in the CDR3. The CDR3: CASSVRSRPGDTEAFF. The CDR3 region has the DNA TGCGCCAGCAGTGTAAGGTCCCGGCCCGGGGACACTGAAGCTTTCTTT.

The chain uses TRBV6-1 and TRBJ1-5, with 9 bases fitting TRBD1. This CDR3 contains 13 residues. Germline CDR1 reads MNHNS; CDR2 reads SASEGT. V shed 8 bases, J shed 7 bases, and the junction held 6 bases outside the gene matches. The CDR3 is CASLTGGGQPQHF. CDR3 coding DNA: TGTGCCAGCCTAACAGGGGGCGGACAGCCCCAGCATTTT.

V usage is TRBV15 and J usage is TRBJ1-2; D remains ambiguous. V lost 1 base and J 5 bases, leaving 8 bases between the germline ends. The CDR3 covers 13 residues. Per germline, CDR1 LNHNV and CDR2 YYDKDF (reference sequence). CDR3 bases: TGTGCCACCAGCAGAGGTGGAGCTTATGGCTACACCTTC. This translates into CATSRGGAYGYTF. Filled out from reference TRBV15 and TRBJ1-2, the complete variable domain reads DAMVIQNPRYQVTQFGKPVTLSCSQTLNHNVMYWYQQKSSQAPKLLFHYYDKDFNNEADTPDNFQSRRPNTSFCFLDIRSPGLGDTAMYLCATSRGGAYGYTFGSGTRLTVV.

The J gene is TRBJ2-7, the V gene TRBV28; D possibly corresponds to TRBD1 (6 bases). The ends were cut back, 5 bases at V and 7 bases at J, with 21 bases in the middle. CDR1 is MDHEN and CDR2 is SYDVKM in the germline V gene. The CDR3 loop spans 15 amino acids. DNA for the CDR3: TGTGCCAGCAGTGCCCCGGGACAAAGTTCTAGTGAGCAGTACTTC. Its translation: CASSAPGQSSSEQYF.

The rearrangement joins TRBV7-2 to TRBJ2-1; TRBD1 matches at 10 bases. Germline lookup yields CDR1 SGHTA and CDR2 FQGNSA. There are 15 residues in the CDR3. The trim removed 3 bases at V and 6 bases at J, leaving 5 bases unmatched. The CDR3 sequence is CASSFPGQGSNEQFF. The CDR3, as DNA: TGTGCCAGCAGCTTCCCGGGACAGGGGTCCAATGAGCAGTTCTTC.

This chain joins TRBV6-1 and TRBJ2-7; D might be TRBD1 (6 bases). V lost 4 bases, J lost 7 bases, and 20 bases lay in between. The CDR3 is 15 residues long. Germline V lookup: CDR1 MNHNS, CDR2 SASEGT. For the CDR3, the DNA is TGTGCCAGCAGTGGGGTTACAGGGAGTTCGGGAGAGCAGTACTTC. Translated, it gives CASSGVTGSSGEQYF.

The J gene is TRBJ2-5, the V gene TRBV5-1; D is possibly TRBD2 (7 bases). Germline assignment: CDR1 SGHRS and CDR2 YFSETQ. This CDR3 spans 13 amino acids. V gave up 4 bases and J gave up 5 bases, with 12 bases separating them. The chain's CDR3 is CASSTGGPETQYF. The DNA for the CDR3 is TGCGCCAGCAGCACGGGGGGCCCCGAGACCCAGTACTTC.